One T cell receptor beta chain is described in this entry. This record comes from a study of technical replicates of blood from a few donors. Only in-frame clones appear in the TCRdb table, and some are missing; sequencing was by immunoSEQ multiplex PCR. This sample has about 66,000 clones, with around 87% found just once. Germline V gene lookup returns CDR1 MGHRA and CDR2 YSYEKL. The CDR3 extends over 17 amino acids. With V trimmed by 1 base and J by 5 bases, 9 bases remained unmatched. Material for sequencing was PBMCs. The clonotype originates from a human donor in good health. Some clones in this sample may be carry-over from other donors' samples. V usage is TRBV4-1 and J usage is TRBJ2-3; 10 bases are a match to TRBD2. This chain's CDR3 is CASSQGGLAGVGDTQYF. For the CDR3, the DNA is TGCGCCAGCAGCCAAGGCGGGCTAGCGGGAGTTGGAGATACGCAGTATTTT.